One and the same sample provided the 10 T cell receptor beta chains below, sequenced in a study of shared clonotypes between healthy human individuals. TCRdb's table, derived via immunoSEQ multiplex PCR, lists solely in-frame clones and lacks some. Of around 2,000,000 clones in the sample, 85% to 95% were seen once. The material sequenced was naive CD4+ T cells sorted from blood. Subset defined: CD45RA+ positively selected. These receptors originate from a man between 18 and 29 years old in good health.

This clone is a singleton in its sample. The V call is TRBV20-1, the J call TRBJ1-2; no clear D. CDR1 is DFQATT and CDR2 is SNEGSKA in the germline V gene (reference sequence). Trimming cost V 5 bases and J 12 bases, with 13 bases left between them. CDR3 length: 10 residues. The CDR3 region is CSAPISGNTF. Written as DNA, the CDR3 is TGCAGTGCTCCAATCAGCGGGAACACCTTC.

This chain joins TRBV30 and TRBJ1-2, with 10 bases aligning to TRBD1. The CDR3 contains 17 residues. J gave up 4 bases and V 2 bases, and 13 bases lay outside the gene matches. The germline V gene has CDR1 GTSNPN and CDR2 SVGIG (reference sequence). The CDR3 sequence: CAWSRPGTGEVSYGYTF. In DNA form, the CDR3 reads TGTGCCTGGAGTCGTCCCGGGACAGGGGAAGTTAGCTATGGCTACACCTTC.

The CDR3 loop reads CAWSGSPYGYTF. The CDR3 DNA is TGTGCCTGGAGTGGGTCACCTTATGGCTACACCTTC. This rearrangement joins TRBV30 to TRBJ1-2, with D uncertain. Germline V gene lookup returns CDR1 GTSNPN and CDR2 SVGIG (reference sequence). This CDR3 has 12 residues. Trimming left V 1 base short and J 5 bases short, with 8 bases between.

This sequence joins TRBV30 and TRBJ2-5, with 8 bases aligning to TRBD1. With 1 base clipped from V and 4 bases from J, the junction kept 5 bases outside the gene matches. The CDR3 runs to 14 residues. Per the germline V gene, CDR1 is GTSNPN and CDR2 is SVGIG (reference sequence). CDR3 in amino acids: CAWSALQGGETQYF. For the CDR3, the DNA is TGTGCCTGGAGTGCTCTACAGGGGGGAGAGACCCAGTACTTC.

Remarks on this clone: The same CDR3 also results from other DNA sequences found in this sample. V and J are TRBV2 and TRBJ2-7; D could derive from TRBD1 or TRBD2 (7 bases each). The CDR3 has 13 amino acids. Trimming pared 4 bases from V and 4 bases from J, leaving 11 bases between. Germline CDR1 SNHLY, CDR2 FYNNEI. CDR3 in DNA: TGTGCCAGCAGTGGGGAGGGGGCGTACGAGCAGTACTTC. It encodes CASSGEGAYEQYF.

The table lists this clone with a count of one. This rearrangement joins TRBV6-5 to TRBJ1-1; D perhaps matches TRBD1 (5 bases). Germline V lookup: CDR1 MNHEY, CDR2 SVGAGI. The CDR3 length is 12 residues. V lost 8 bases to trimming and J lost 0 bases, with 7 bases between them. CDR3 nucleotides: TGTGCCAGCTTGACAGTGAACACTGAAGCTTTCTTT. Translating it yields CASLTVNTEAFF.

This chain links TRBV10-2 with TRBJ2-2; 12 bases match TRBD2. Trimming removed 6 bases from V and 0 bases from J; junction bases left unmatched: 14. CDR1 and CDR2 from the germline V gene are WSHSY and SAAADI. The length of the CDR3 is 20 residues. The chain's CDR3 is CASRELAGGVHATNTGELFF. As DNA, the CDR3 is TGCGCCAGCAGAGAACTAGCGGGAGGTGTTCATGCTACGAACACCGGGGAGCTGTTTTTT.

This clone was observed once. This rearrangement joins TRBV6-5 to TRBJ2-5; D possibly corresponds to TRBD2 (5 bases). Trimming removed 4 bases at V and 2 bases at J, with 11 bases between. The CDR3 consists of 14 residues. Per germline, CDR1 MNHEY and CDR2 SVGAGI. This CDR3 is CASSSWTVQETQYF. CDR3 DNA: TGTGCCAGCAGTTCTTGGACTGTTCAAGAGACCCAGTACTTC.

This chain links TRBV11-2 with TRBJ2-7, with D tentatively TRBD1 (6 bases). The CDR3 runs 12 residues. V lost 3 bases and J lost 6, with 9 bases in between. The V gene's germline CDR1 is SGHAT and CDR2 FQNNGV. CDR3 nucleotides: TGTGCCAGCAGCTTCAGGGGTTCCGAGCAGTACTTC. It codes for CASSFRGSEQYF.

V usage is TRBV28 and J usage is TRBJ1-2; 9 bases align to TRBD1. With V trimmed by 10 bases and J by 2 bases, 5 bases remained unmatched. This CDR3 comprises 13 residues. Germline V lookup: CDR1 MDHEN, CDR2 SYDVKM. Here the CDR3 DNA reads TGTGCCATCACCGGGACAGGGAACTATGGCTACACCTTC. It codes for CAITGTGNYGYTF.